The 7 T cell receptor beta chains in this list originate from one sample, sequenced in a study of cytomegalovirus exposure and HLA in healthy donors. PCR was performed using 60 Vbeta and 13 Jbeta primers. Repertoires were generated with immunoSEQ multiplex PCR, while TCRdb's copy carries only in-frame clones and drops some. The table has about 170,000 clones, approximately 70% seen once. The source material was PBMCs. These receptors were taken from a man between 40 and 49 years old in good health and CMV-seropositive.

This clone was found once. The V and J genes are TRBV20-1 and TRBJ2-7; 7 bases align to TRBD2. Germline CDR1 DFQATT, CDR2 SNEGSKA (reference sequence). CDR3 length: 11 residues. After removal of 6 bases from V and 5 bases from J, the junction contained 4 bases not matched to a gene. CDR3 region: CSAYRGDEQYF. The CDR3 DNA follows: TGCAGTGCCTATCGGGGGGACGAGCAGTACTTC.

The V call is TRBV2, the J call TRBJ1-6; no clear D. Trimming left V 2 bases short and J 0 bases short, with 8 bases between. CDR1 and CDR2 from the germline V gene are SNHLY and FYNNEI. CDR3 length: 16 residues. This CDR3 is CASSESVSSYNSPLHF. The CDR3 DNA is TGTGCCAGCAGTGAATCCGTGAGCTCCTATAATTCACCCCTCCACTTT.

A single count supports this clone. The chain couples TRBV30 to TRBJ1-6, with 8 bases identical to TRBD1. CDR1 and CDR2 (germline): GTSNPN, SVGIG (reference sequence). V shed 2 bases and J 8 bases; nucleotides not matched to a gene: 5. The CDR3 covers 14 residues. The CDR3 protein is CAWSLTGGYSPLHF. CDR3 bases: TGTGCCTGGAGTTTAACAGGGGGTTATTCACCCCTCCACTTT.

This clone came up once. The chain recombines TRBV9 with TRBJ1-2; 7 bases align to TRBD1. The CDR3 loop spans 15 amino acids. V was clipped by 0 bases and J by 6 bases; unmatched bases: 8. The germline gives CDR1 SGDLS, CDR2 YYNGEE. CDR3: CASSVAGGQGDGYTF. Written as DNA, the CDR3 is TGTGCCAGCAGCGTAGCTGGGGGCCAGGGGGATGGCTACACCTTC.

The rearrangement joins TRBV4-3 to TRBJ2-1; 12 positions agree with TRBD2. Trimming removed 0 bases from V and 8 bases from J; junction bases left unmatched: 2. CDR1 is LGHNA, CDR2 YSLEER, per germline. The CDR3 is 15 residues long. The CDR3 DNA sequence: TGCGCCAGCAGCCAAGAGACTAGCGGGGGCGATGAGCAGTTCTTC. Protein product: CASSQETSGGDEQFF.

The chain recombines TRBV7-9 with TRBJ1-3, with 9 bases identical to TRBD1. J lost 0 bases, V lost 4 bases, and 10 bases had no gene match. Germline lookup yields CDR1 SEHNR and CDR2 FQNEAQ (reference sequence). There are 18 residues in the CDR3. CDR3 sequence (DNA): TGTGCCAGCAGCTCCCCAGGGACAGGGATCGGCTCTGGAAACACCATATATTTT. Translating it yields CASSSPGTGIGSGNTIYF. Combining the CDR3 with reference TRBV7-9 and TRBJ1-3 gives the whole variable domain DTGVSQNPRHKITKRGQNVTFRCDPISEHNRLYWYRQTLGQGPEFLTYFQNEAQLEKSRLLSDRFSAERPKGSFSTLEIQRTEQGDSAMYLCASSSPGTGIGSGNTIYFGEGSWLTVV.

V usage is TRBV15 and J usage is TRBJ2-4; no firm D call. Trimming removed 6 bases from V and 2 bases from J, with 11 bases in between. Germline V gene sequence: CDR1 LNHNV, CDR2 YYDKDF (reference sequence). CDR3 size: 14 residues. Here the CDR3 reads CATSTRQSKNIQYF. CDR3 sequence (DNA): TGTGCCACCAGTACGAGGCAGTCCAAAAACATTCAGTACTTC.